These T cell receptor beta chains were read from a single sample in a study of blood T cell repertoires in COVID-19. Data came from immunoSEQ multiplex PCR; TCRdb stores just in-frame clones and leaves some out. The table has 59,000 or so clones, 79% seen once. The sequenced material came from peripheral blood. The receptor set was obtained from a man aged 55-75 years with acute or convalescent COVID-19. CDR3s include the opening cysteine and the closing phenylalanine or tryptophan. Fields, in order: J gene, V gene, clone size, D gene, CDR3 DNA, CDR3 protein. D genes are given only for firm matches. Clone size is shown for a subset of rows, as once, few, many or a class of expanded clone.

TRBJ1-4	TRBV7-9	-	TRBD1	TGTGCCAGCAGCAACAGGGGAAGACTTGAAAAACTGTTTTTT	CASSNRGRLEKLFF
TRBJ2-5	TRBV9	once	-	TGTGCCAGCAGCGTAGCGCAGGGTCCAGAGACCCAGTACTTC	CASSVAQGPETQYF
TRBJ2-1	TRBV27	-	TRBD1	TGTGCCAGCAGCCGCCCCGGGACAGGGGTCAACAATGAGCAGTTCTTC	CASSRPGTGVNNEQFF
TRBJ1-1	TRBV29-1	-	-	TGCAGCGTTGAAGAACAGGGCATGAACACTGAAGCTTTCTTT	CSVEEQGMNTEAFF
TRBJ2-7	TRBV4-1	-	-	TGCGCCAGCAGCCATCCCGGGAGCCCCTACGAGCAGTACTTC	CASSHPGSPYEQYF
TRBJ1-2	TRBV5-6	-	TRBD1	TGTGCCAGCAGCGTGCCGACAGGGGGCGCCTATGGCTACACCTTC	CASSVPTGGAYGYTF
TRBJ1-5	TRBV19	-	TRBD1	TGTGCCAGCTCACAGGGGGCTGGTCAGCCCCAGCATTTT	CASSQGAGQPQHF
TRBJ2-2	TRBV27	-	TRBD2	TGTGCCAGCAGACAGGGACTAGCTACGGGGGAGCTGTTTTTT	CASRQGLATGELFF
TRBJ2-5	TRBV12-3/TRBV12-4	-	-	TGTGCCAGCAGTATACAGCTACAAGAGACCCAGTACTTC	CASSIQLQETQYF
TRBJ2-1	TRBV5-1	-	TRBD2	TGCGCCACTCATGGCGGTATAGCGGGAAATGAGCAGTTCTTC	CATHGGIAGNEQFF
TRBJ1-1	TRBV28	-	TRBD1	TGTGCCAGCACCTCCGCAGGGGGCTCGGGTGAAGCTTTCTTT	CASTSAGGSGEAFF
TRBJ1-1	TRBV2	-	-	TGTGCCAGCAGTGAAGATCTTTTGAACACTGAAGCTTTCTTT	CASSEDLLNTEAFF
TRBJ2-7	TRBV15	few	TRBD2	TGTGCCACCACTCCTAGCGGGGCTTCCTACGAGCAGTACTTC	CATTPSGASYEQYF
TRBJ2-7	TRBV5-1	-	-	TGCGCCAGCAGCTTTAGGGCTATCACAGGGAGCTCCTACGAGCAGTACTTC	CASSFRAITGSSYEQYF
TRBJ1-1	TRBV19	few	-	TGTGCCAGTACCTTTTTTATTGGCCAAGTCGAAGCTTTCTTT	CASTFFIGQVEAFF
TRBJ1-1	TRBV7-3	-	TRBD1	TGTGCCAGCAGCCTGGACAGGGGGCGAGCTTTCTTT	CASSLDRGRAFF
TRBJ1-3	TRBV19	-	-	TGTGCCAGTAGTATAGCACATTTCCCGGAGGGCTCTGGAAACACCATATATTTT	CASSIAHFPEGSGNTIYF
TRBJ1-6	TRBV5-1	-	TRBD1	TGCGCCAGCAGTTCGGACAGGGGAGCAAATTCACCCCTCCACTTT	CASSSDRGANSPLHF
TRBJ1-1	TRBV6-5	-	-	TGTGCCAGCAGTTACCAGGGTTCGAACACTGAAGCTTTCTTT	CASSYQGSNTEAFF
TRBJ2-3	TRBV27	-	TRBD2	TGTGCCAGCAGTTCCTTTACTAGCGGGAGGGCCATGGATACGCAGTATTTT	CASSSFTSGRAMDTQYF
TRBJ2-1	TRBV7-8	-	TRBD2	TGTGCCAGCAGCTTCGGGGGGTGGAATGAGCAGTTCTTC	CASSFGGWNEQFF
TRBJ2-1	TRBV9	-	-	TGTGCCAGCAGCACGGGACTCTCCTACAATGAGCAGTTCTTC	CASSTGLSYNEQFF
TRBJ1-2	TRBV30	-	-	TGTGCCTGGATCCAGGGGAATAACTATGGCTACACCTTC	CAWIQGNNYGYTF
TRBJ2-3	TRBV7-2	-	TRBD2	TGTGCCAGCAGCTTACGACGGGGGGGAACAGATACGCAGTATTTT	CASSLRRGGTDTQYF
TRBJ1-5	TRBV7-6	once	-	TGTGCCAGCAGCTTAAACCCCGGGGGCAATCAGCCCCAGCATTTT	CASSLNPGGNQPQHF
TRBJ2-2	TRBV7-3	once	TRBD2	TGTGCCAGCAGCTTAATCCCAGCGGGAACAAACGGGGAGCTGTTTTTT	CASSLIPAGTNGELFF
TRBJ2-3	TRBV15	-	-	TGTGCCACCAGCAGGACTGGCTGGGGCACAGATACGCAGTATTTT	CATSRTGWGTDTQYF
TRBJ2-1	TRBV14	few	TRBD2	TGTGCCAGCAGCCGAGACTCCGGGACTAGCGGCACGGGGAAGCAGTTCTTC	CASSRDSGTSGTGKQFF
TRBJ2-1	TRBV7-2	few	TRBD2	TGTGCCAGCAGCCACAGCGGGAGAAGCTCCTACAATGAGCAGTTCTTC	CASSHSGRSSYNEQFF
TRBJ2-3	TRBV28	-	-	TGTGCCAGCAGTTTAGCTTTTAGCTCGCCAGATACGCAGTATTTT	CASSLAFSSPDTQYF
TRBJ1-5	TRBV18	-	-	TGTGCCAGCTCGCCGACAGGTTATAGCAATCAGCCCCAGCATTTT	CASSPTGYSNQPQHF
TRBJ1-5	TRBV30	once	TRBD1	TGTGCCTGGAGTGTACCAGGCAGGGGGCTAGGTCAGCCCCAGCATTTT	CAWSVPGRGLGQPQHF
TRBJ1-4	TRBV29-1	-	-	TGCAGCGTATCAGGGGCAACTAATGAAAAACTGTTTTTT	CSVSGATNEKLFF